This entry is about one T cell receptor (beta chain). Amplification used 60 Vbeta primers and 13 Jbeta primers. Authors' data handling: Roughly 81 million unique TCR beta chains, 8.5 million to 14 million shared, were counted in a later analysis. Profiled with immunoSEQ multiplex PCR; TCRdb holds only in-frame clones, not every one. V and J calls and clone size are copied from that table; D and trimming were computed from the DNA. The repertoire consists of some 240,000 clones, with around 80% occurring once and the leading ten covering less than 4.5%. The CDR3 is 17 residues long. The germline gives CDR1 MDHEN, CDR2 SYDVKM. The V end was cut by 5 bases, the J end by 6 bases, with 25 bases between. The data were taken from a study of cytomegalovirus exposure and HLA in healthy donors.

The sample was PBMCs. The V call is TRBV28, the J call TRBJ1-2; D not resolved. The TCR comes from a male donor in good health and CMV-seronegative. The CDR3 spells CASSPPLLSQVVHGYTF. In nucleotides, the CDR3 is TGTGCCAGCAGTCCACCCCTATTATCTCAGGTGGTCCATGGCTACACCTTC.